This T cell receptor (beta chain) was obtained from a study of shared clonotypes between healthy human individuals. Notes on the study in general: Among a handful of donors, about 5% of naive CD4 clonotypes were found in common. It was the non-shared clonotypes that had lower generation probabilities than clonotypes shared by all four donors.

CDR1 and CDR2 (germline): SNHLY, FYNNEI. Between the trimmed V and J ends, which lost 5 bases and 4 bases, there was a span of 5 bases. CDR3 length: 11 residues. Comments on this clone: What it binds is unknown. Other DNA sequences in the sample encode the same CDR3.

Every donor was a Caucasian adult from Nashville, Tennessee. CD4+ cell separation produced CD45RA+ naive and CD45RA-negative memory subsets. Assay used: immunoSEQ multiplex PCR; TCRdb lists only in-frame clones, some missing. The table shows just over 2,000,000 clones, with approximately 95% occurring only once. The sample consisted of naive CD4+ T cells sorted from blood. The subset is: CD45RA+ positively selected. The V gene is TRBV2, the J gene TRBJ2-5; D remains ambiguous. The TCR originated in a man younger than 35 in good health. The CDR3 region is CASSTAETQYF. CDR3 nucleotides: TGTGCCAGCAGTACAGCAGAGACCCAGTACTTC.